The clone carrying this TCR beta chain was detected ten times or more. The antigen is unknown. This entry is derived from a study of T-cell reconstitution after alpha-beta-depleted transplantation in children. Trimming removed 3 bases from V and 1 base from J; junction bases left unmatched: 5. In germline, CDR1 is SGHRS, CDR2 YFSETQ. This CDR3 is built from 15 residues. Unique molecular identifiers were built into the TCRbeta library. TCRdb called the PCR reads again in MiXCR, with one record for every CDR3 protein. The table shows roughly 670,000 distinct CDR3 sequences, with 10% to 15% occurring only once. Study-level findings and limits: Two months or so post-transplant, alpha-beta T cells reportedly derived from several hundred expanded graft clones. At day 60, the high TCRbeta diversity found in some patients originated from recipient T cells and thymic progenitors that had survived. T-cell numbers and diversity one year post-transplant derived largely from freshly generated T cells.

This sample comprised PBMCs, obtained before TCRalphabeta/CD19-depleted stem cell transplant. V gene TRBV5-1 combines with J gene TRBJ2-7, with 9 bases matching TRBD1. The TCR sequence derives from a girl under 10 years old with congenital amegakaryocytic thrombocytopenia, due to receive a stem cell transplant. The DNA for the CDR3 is TGCGCCAGCAGCTATCCCGGGACAGGGTCCTACGAGCAGTACTTC. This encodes CASSYPGTGSYEQYF. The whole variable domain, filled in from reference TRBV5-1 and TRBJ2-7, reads KAGVTQTPRYLIKTRGQQVTLSCSPISGHRSVSWYQQTPGQGLQFLFEYFSETQRNKGNFPGRFSGRQFSNSRSEMNVSTLELGDSALYLCASSYPGTGSYEQYFGPGTRLTVT.